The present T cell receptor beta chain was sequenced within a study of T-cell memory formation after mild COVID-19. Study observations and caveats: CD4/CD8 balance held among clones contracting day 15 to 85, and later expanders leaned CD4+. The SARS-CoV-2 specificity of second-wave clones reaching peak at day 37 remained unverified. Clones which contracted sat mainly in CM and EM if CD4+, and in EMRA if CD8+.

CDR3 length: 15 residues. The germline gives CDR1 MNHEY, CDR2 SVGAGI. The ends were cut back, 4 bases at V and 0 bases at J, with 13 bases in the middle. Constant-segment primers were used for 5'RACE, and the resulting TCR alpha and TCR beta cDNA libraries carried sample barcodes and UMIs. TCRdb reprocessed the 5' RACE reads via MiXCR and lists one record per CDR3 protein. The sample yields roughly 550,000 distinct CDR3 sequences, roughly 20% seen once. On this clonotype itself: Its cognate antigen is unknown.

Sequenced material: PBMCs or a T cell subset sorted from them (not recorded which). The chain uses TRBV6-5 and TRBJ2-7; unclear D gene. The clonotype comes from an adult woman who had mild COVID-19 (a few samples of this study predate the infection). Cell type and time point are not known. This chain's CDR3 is CASSSPARSSYEQYF. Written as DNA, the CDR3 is TGTGCCAGCAGTTCTCCCGCCAGGAGCTCCTACGAGCAGTACTTC.